This T cell receptor (beta chain) was documented in a study of cytomegalovirus exposure and HLA in healthy donors. The ends lost 0 bases at V and 4 bases at J; junction bases unmatched: 8. The CDR3 runs to 17 residues. CDR1 is PRHDT and CDR2 is FYEKMQ in the germline V gene (reference sequence). In the case of this clone: Its matching antigen is unknown.

Study results and caveats: Compared with the roughly 670-donor mean, an Asian-associated ancestry cluster reportedly had fewer N-insertions, according to a later analysis.

A multiplex PCR was run with 60 Vbeta primers and 13 Jbeta primers. Here immunoSEQ multiplex PCR was the method, and the copy in TCRdb shows in-frame clones only, minus some. This sample carries 85,000 to 100,000 clones, around 82% of them seen once, and the ten largest clones take around 0.76%. The sequenced sample was PBMCs. This sequence was found in a woman aged 55-70 years in good health and CMV-seronegative. The J gene is TRBJ2-3, the V gene TRBV13, with 9 positions matching TRBD2. The CDR3 bases are TGTGCCAGCAGCTTAGGCGGGCGGGGGGGCCGAGCAGATACGCAGTATTTT. It encodes CASSLGGRGGRADTQYF.